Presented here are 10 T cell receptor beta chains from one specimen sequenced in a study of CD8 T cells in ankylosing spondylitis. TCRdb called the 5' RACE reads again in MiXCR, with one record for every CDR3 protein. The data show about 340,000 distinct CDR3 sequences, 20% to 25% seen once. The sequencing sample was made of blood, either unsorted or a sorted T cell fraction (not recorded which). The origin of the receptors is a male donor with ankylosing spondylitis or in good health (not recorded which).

Here the CDR3 reads CASRLHRGGPGELFF. The CDR3 nucleotides are TGTGCCAGCAGACTCCACAGGGGCGGACCCGGGGAGCTGTTTTTT. The genes are TRBV6-1 and TRBJ2-2, with TRBD1 identical over 7 bases. V lost 6 bases and J lost 6; bases outside the gene matches: 10. CDR1 is MNHNS, CDR2 SASEGT, per germline. The CDR3 is 15 residues long.

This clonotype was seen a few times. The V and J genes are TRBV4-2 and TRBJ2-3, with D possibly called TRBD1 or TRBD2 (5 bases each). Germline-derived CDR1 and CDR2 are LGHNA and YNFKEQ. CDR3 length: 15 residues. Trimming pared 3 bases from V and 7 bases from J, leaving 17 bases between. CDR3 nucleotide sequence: TGTGCCAGCAGCCATCCCCGGGACGGAGGAAATACGCAGTATTTT. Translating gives CASSHPRDGGNTQYF.

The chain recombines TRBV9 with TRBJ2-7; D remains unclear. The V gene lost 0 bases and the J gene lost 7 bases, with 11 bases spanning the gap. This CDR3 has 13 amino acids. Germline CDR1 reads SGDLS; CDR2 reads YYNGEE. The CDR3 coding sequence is TGTGCCAGCAGCGTAGGGGGTATTACGGAGCAGTACTTC. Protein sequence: CASSVGGITEQYF.

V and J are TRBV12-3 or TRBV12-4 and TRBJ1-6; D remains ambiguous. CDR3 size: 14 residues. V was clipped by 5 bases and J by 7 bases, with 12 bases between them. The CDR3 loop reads CASSLKDENSPLHF. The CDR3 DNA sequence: TGTGCCAGCAGTCTTAAGGACGAGAATTCACCCCTCCACTTT.

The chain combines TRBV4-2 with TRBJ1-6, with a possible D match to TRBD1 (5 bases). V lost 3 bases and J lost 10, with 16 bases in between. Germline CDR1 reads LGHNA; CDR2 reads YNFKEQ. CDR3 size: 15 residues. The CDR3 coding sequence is TGTGCCAGCAGCCAGGCGGGGGGAGAAGGGTCACCCCTCCACTTT. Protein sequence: CASSQAGGEGSPLHF.

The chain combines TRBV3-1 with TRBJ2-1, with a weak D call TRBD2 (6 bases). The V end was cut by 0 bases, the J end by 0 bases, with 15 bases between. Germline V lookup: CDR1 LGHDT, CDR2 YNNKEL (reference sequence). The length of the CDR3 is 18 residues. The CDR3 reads CASSQDHSGLSSYNEQFF. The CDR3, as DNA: TGTGCCAGCAGCCAAGATCATAGCGGCCTAAGCTCCTACAATGAGCAGTTCTTC.

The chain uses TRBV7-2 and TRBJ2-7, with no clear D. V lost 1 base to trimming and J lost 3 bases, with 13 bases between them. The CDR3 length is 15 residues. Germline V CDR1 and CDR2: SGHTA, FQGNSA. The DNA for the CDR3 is TGTGCCAGCAGCTTAGGGGGTACCCTATACTACGAGCAGTACTTC. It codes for CASSLGGTLYYEQYF.

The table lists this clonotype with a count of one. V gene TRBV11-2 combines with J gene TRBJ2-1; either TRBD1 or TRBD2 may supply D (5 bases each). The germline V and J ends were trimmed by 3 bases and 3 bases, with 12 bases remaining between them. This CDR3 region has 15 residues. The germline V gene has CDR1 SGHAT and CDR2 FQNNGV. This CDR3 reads CASSLFVGDYNEQFF. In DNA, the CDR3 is TGTGCCAGCAGCTTGTTTGTGGGGGACTACAATGAGCAGTTCTTC.

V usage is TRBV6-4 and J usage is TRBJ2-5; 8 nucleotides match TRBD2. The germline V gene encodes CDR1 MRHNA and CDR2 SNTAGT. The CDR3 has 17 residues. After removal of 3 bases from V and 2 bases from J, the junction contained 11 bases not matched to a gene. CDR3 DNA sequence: TGTGCCAGCAGTGAAACCCCGAGCAGCGGGGGTCAAGAGACCCAGTACTTC. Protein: CASSETPSSGGQETQYF.

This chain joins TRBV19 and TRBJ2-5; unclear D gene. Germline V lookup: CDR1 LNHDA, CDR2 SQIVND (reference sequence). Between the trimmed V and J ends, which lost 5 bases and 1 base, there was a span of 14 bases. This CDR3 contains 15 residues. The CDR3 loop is CASSVGPMFQETQYF. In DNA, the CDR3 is TGTGCCAGTAGTGTCGGACCGATGTTCCAAGAGACCCAGTACTTC.